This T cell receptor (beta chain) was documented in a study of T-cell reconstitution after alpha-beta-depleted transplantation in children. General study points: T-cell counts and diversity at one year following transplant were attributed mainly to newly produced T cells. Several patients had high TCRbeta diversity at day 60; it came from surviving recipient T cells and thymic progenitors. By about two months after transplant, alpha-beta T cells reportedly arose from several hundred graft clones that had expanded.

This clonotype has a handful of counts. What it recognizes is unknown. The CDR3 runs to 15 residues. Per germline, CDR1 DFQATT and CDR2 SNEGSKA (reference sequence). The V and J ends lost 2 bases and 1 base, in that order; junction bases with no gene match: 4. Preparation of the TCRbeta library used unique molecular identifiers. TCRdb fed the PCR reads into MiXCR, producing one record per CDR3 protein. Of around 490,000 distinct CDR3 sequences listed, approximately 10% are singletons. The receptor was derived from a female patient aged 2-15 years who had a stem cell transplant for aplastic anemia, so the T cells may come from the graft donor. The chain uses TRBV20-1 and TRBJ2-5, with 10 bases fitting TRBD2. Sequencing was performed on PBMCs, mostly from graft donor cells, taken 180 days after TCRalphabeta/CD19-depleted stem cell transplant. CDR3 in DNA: TGCAGTGCTAGACGGAGCGGGAGGGTCCAAGAGACCCAGTACTTC. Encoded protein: CSARRSGRVQETQYF.